What follows are 25 T cell receptor beta chains derived from one specimen sequenced in a study of T-cell memory formation after mild COVID-19. TCRdb re-derived calls from the 5' RACE reads in MiXCR, one entry per CDR3 protein. The sample contains 190,000 or so distinct CDR3 sequences, about 10% of which appear only once. The sequenced sample consisted of PBMCs or a T cell subset sorted from them (not recorded which). These receptors all come from a man aged 18 to 35 who had mild COVID-19 (a few samples of this study predate the infection). Cell type and time point are not known.

This sequence joins TRBV3-1 and TRBJ2-1; D unresolved. This CDR3 spans 16 amino acids. V was clipped by 2 bases and J by 4 bases, with 15 bases between them. CDR1 is LGHDT, CDR2 YNNKEL, per germline (reference sequence). The CDR3 here is CASSQSKLLPYNEQFF. In nucleotides, the CDR3 is TGTGCCAGCAGCCAAAGCAAACTTCTGCCTTACAATGAGCAGTTCTTC.

The J gene is TRBJ2-5, the V gene TRBV20-1; 8 bases align to TRBD2. J lost 3 bases, V lost 8 bases, and 8 bases had no gene match. Germline CDR1 DFQATT, CDR2 SNEGSKA (reference sequence). The CDR3 sequence is 13 residues long. CDR3 nucleotide sequence: TGCAGTTTCTTCCGGGGACTAGAAGAGACCCAGTACTTC. Amino acids: CSFFRGLEETQYF.

V is TRBV6-1 and J is TRBJ2-6; 8 bases match TRBD2. J was trimmed by 2 bases and V by 5 bases; bases with no gene match: 11. The length of the CDR3 is 18 residues. Germline-derived CDR1 and CDR2 are MNHNS and SASEGT. The chain's CDR3 is CASSHNQFSGAGANVLTF. The CDR3 nucleotides read TGTGCCAGCAGTCACAACCAATTTAGCGGGGCTGGGGCCAACGTCCTGACTTTC.

This clonotype appeared many times. This chain connects TRBV4-1 to TRBJ2-7; 8 nucleotides line up with TRBD1. V was clipped by 3 bases and J by 10 bases; unmatched bases: 11. This CDR3 is built from 14 residues. Germline CDR1 and CDR2: MGHRA and YSYEKL. DNA for the CDR3: TGCGCCAGCAGCCATTGGGACAGGCCCCGAATCCAGTACTTC. This gives the protein CASSHWDRPRIQYF.

Comments on this clonotype: Its ends do not fully match the called genes, so a read error is possible. The rearrangement joins TRBV5-1 to TRBJ2-3, with 12 nucleotides matching TRBD1. CDR1 is SGHRS, CDR2 YFSETQ, per germline. The CDR3 contains 15 residues. CDR3 DNA sequence: TGCGCCAGCAGCCCCGGGACAGGGGGCACAGATAAGCAGTATTTT. It codes for CASSPGTGGTDKQYF.

This clonotype was observed a handful of times. This sequence joins TRBV2 and TRBJ2-7; TRBD2 is a possible D gene (6 bases). The CDR3 has 13 amino acids. V lost 5 bases to trimming and J lost 12 bases, with 20 bases between them. Germline CDR1 reads SNHLY; CDR2 reads FYNNEI. The CDR3: CASSLNPEGPRYV. CDR3 DNA sequence: TGTGCCAGCAGTTTAAATCCGGAGGGACCGCGGTACGTC.

V usage is TRBV18 and J usage is TRBJ2-7; TRBD1 is a possible D gene (5 bases). The CDR3 length is 14 residues. V dropped 5 bases and J dropped 3 bases, with 14 bases sitting between them. Per the germline V gene, CDR1 is KGHSH and CDR2 is LQKENI. The CDR3, as DNA: TGTGCCAGCTCAGAGATGATGCAGGGCTACGAGCAGTACTTC. Translating gives CASSEMMQGYEQYF.

V usage is TRBV6-5 and J usage is TRBJ2-7; 7 bases agree with TRBD1. Germline lookup yields CDR1 MNHEY and CDR2 SVGAGI. With 6 bases clipped from V and 3 bases from J, the junction kept 8 bases outside the gene matches. The CDR3 sequence is 14 residues long. For the CDR3, the DNA is TGTGCCAGCAGCCGAGGGGGCCGGTTCTACGAGCAGTACTTC. This translates into CASSRGGRFYEQYF.

This clonotype was seen a single time. J is TRBJ2-3 and V is TRBV5-1; weak D call: TRBD2 (6 bases). From germline, CDR1 is SGHRS and CDR2 YFSETQ. This CDR3 comprises 14 residues. V gave up 5 bases and J gave up 2 bases, with 12 bases separating them. Here the CDR3 DNA reads TGCGCCAGCAGTACGGGGGATTACACAGATACGCAGTATTTT. Translation: CASSTGDYTDTQYF.

The chain links TRBV13 to TRBJ2-3; D not certain. The CDR3 is 17 residues long. CDR1 and CDR2 from the germline V gene are PRHDT and FYEKMQ (reference sequence). Trimming stripped 4 bases from V and 1 base from J, with 18 bases between. CDR3 residues: CASSSMDRSRGTDTQYF. In nucleotides, the CDR3 is TGTGCCAGCAGCTCGATGGACCGTAGCCGAGGCACAGATACGCAGTATTTT.

This clonotype was seen only a few times. CDR3 coding DNA: TGTGCCAGCAGCAAAGTTAGGGCTCAAGAGACCCAGTACTTC. Translating gives CASSKVRAQETQYF. This chain connects TRBV21-1 to TRBJ2-5; the table's D call, TRBD2, was not checked against the DNA. TRBV21-1 is a pseudogene locus. The CDR3 sequence is 14 residues long.

This clonotype was recorded a few times. The V and J genes are TRBV25-1 and TRBJ2-3; 7 bases match TRBD2. The CDR3 is made up of 14 amino acids. CDR1 MGHDK and CDR2 SYGVNS come from the germline V gene. Unmatched junction bases numbered 4, after V lost 2 bases and J lost 5 bases. The CDR3 protein is CASSEPASGDTQYF. For the CDR3, the DNA is TGTGCCAGCAGTGAACCGGCTAGCGGAGATACGCAGTATTTT.

This clonotype has only a few counts. V is TRBV9 and J is TRBJ1-5, with 8 bases lining up with TRBD1. V trimming: 3 bases; J trimming: 5 bases; junction bases outside the gene matches: 4. Germline V gene lookup returns CDR1 SGDLS and CDR2 YYNGEE. This CDR3 has 14 residues. CDR3 DNA sequence: TGTGCCAGCAGCGGTGAGACAGGGGATCAGCCCCAGCATTTT. Translated, it gives CASSGETGDQPQHF.

The rearrangement uses TRBV12-3 or TRBV12-4 and TRBJ2-7; 9 bases match TRBD1. There are 13 residues in the CDR3. V was clipped by 1 base and J by 6 bases; unmatched bases: 1. CDR3 in DNA: TGTGCCAGCAGTTTAGGACAGGGGGGCGAGCAGTACGTC. Its protein product is CASSLGQGGEQYV.

This clonotype was detected a few times. This rearrangement joins TRBV6-5 to TRBJ2-1; TRBD2 agrees at 9 bases. Germline loops: CDR1 MNHEY, CDR2 SVGAGI. V dropped 0 bases and J dropped 4; count of bases not matched to a gene: 4. The CDR3 is made up of 16 amino acids. CDR3 in amino acids: CASSYSSSGDYNEQFF. As DNA, the CDR3 is TGTGCCAGCAGTTACTCTTCTAGCGGGGATTACAATGAGCAGTTCTTC.

This clonotype was recorded a few times. V gene TRBV6-6 combines with J gene TRBJ2-7, with TRBD1 identical over 10 bases. V lost 2 bases to trimming and J lost 2 bases; unmatched junction nucleotides: 6. CDR3 length: 16 amino acids. Germline V gives CDR1 MNHNY, CDR2 SVGAGI (reference sequence). CDR3 region: CASSYRQGASTYEQYV. CDR3 sequence (DNA): TGTGCCAGCAGTTACAGACAGGGGGCCTCGACCTACGAGCAGTACGTC.

This clonotype has a handful of counts. This sequence joins TRBV24-1 and TRBJ2-3; 13 positions agree with TRBD2. The CDR3 is 15 residues long. Germline CDR1 is KGHDR and CDR2 is SFDVKD. Losses at the gene ends were 3 bases for V and 7 bases for J; bases not matched to a gene: 3. The CDR3 bases are TGTGCCACCAGTGATACTAGCGGGGGGGCTAATACGCAGTATTTT. It specifies CATSDTSGGANTQYF.

This chain uses TRBV7-3 with TRBJ2-5; 8 bases are a match to TRBD2. The CDR3 runs 15 residues. The V gene's germline CDR1 is SGHTA and CDR2 FQGTGA. J gave up 4 bases and V 1 base, and 5 bases lay outside the gene matches. DNA of the CDR3: TGTGCCAGCAGCTTAAACGGGGGGGCGGGAGAGACCCAGTACTTC. This sequence encodes CASSLNGGAGETQYF. The full variable domain, with the rest looked up from reference TRBV7-3 and TRBJ2-5, is GAGVSQTPSNKVTEKGKYVELRCDPISGHTALYWYRQSLGQGPEFLIYFQGTGAADDSGLPNDRFFAVRPEGSVSTLKIQRTERGDSAVYLCASSLNGGAGETQYFGPGTRLLVL.

This clonotype was observed a few times. The rearrangement joins TRBV7-2 to TRBJ1-2; 7 nucleotides line up with TRBD1. The CDR3 is 13 amino acids. Trimming at V came to 4 bases and at J to 6 bases, leaving 5 bases not matched to a gene. From germline, CDR1 is SGHTA and CDR2 FQGNSA. The CDR3 DNA sequence: TGTGCCAGCAGCTATACAGGGGTAGATGGCTACACCTTC. Translation gives CASSYTGVDGYTF.

The chain couples TRBV4-2 to TRBJ1-2; D call uncertain. This CDR3 is built from 12 residues. Germline lookup yields CDR1 LGHNA and CDR2 YNFKEQ. The ends were cut back, 0 bases at V and 4 bases at J, with 3 bases in the middle. The DNA of the CDR3 is TGTGCCAGCAGCCAAGACTTCTATGGCTACACCTTC. Encoded protein: CASSQDFYGYTF.

CDR3 sequence (DNA): TGCAGTGCTAGGAGCGGGGGGGCGCGAGATACGCAGTATTTT. Residues: CSARSGGARDTQYF. The V call is TRBV20-1, the J call TRBJ2-3; 10 bases are a match to TRBD2. The J segment lost 5 bases and the V segment lost 3 bases, leaving 5 bases of the junction unmatched. The CDR3 is 14 amino acids. The germline gives CDR1 DFQATT, CDR2 SNEGSKA (reference sequence).

This clonotype was counted a few times. V is TRBV5-1 and J is TRBJ2-4, with D perhaps matching TRBD2 (5 bases). This CDR3 has 16 amino acids. CDR1 SGHRS and CDR2 YFSETQ come from the germline V gene. Trimming shortened V by 0 bases and J by 0 bases, and 10 bases separated the two germline ends. The CDR3 protein is CASSLAGRVAKNIQYF. CDR3 nucleotide sequence: TGCGCCAGCAGCTTGGCTGGGAGAGTAGCCAAAAACATTCAGTACTTC.

The chain combines TRBV7-9 with TRBJ1-5, with TRBD1 as a possible D gene (5 bases). In germline, CDR1 is SEHNR, CDR2 FQNEAQ (reference sequence). CDR3 size: 15 residues. Trimming removed 6 bases at V and 6 bases at J, with 18 bases between. The CDR3 here is CASSLDSGLSQPQHF. CDR3 nucleotides: TGTGCCAGCAGTCTCGACAGCGGGTTGAGTCAGCCCCAGCATTTT.

This clonotype was seen a few times. This chain uses TRBV5-6 with TRBJ2-3; 10 nucleotides match TRBD2. The V and J ends lost 1 base and 1 base, in that order; junction bases with no gene match: 6. Germline V lookup: CDR1 SGHDT, CDR2 YYEEEE. The CDR3 has 17 amino acids. CDR3 loop: CASSLRAGGRGTDTQYF. The DNA for the CDR3 is TGTGCCAGCAGCTTGCGAGCGGGGGGGCGAGGCACAGATACGCAGTATTTT.

This clonotype occurred a few times. The J gene is TRBJ1-2, the V gene TRBV28; 7 positions match TRBD1. The junction had 2 bases not matched to a gene; V was cut back by 3 bases and J by 4 bases. The CDR3 runs 13 residues. Germline V CDR1 and CDR2: MDHEN, SYDVKM. Here the CDR3 reads CASSFGQVYGYTF. CDR3 DNA sequence: TGTGCCAGCAGTTTCGGACAGGTCTATGGCTACACCTTC.